The 14 T cell receptor beta chains below come from one sample, sequenced in a study of control samples from healthy donors and cancer patients. Sequencing was performed with immunoSEQ multiplex PCR; in TCRdb, only in-frame clones are kept and a portion is missing. The data show 90,000 to 110,000 clones, 90% seen once. Specimen: blood. Source of these receptors: a human donor in good health. The donor label of this sample is uncertain.

In DNA, the CDR3 is TGTGCCAGCAGCCCCCAGGGGGCGTCAGATACGCAGTATTTT. Translation gives CASSPQGASDTQYF. The chain is built from TRBV3-1 (or the pseudogene TRBV3-2) and TRBJ2-3; 8 bases match TRBD1. The CDR3 contains 14 residues. Looked up from germline, CDR1 is LGHDT and CDR2 is YNNKEL (reference sequence). Trimming took 4 bases from V and 4 from J; bases not matched to a gene: 4.

This chain uses TRBV3-1 (or the pseudogene TRBV3-2) with TRBJ2-7; either TRBD1 or TRBD2 may fit D (5 bases each). This CDR3 contains 13 residues. Germline assignment: CDR1 LGHDT and CDR2 YNNKEL (reference sequence). Trimming took 4 bases from V and 1 from J, leaving 8 bases between them. The CDR3 is CASSRGASYEQYF. CDR3 bases: TGTGCCAGCAGCCGAGGGGCTTCCTACGAGCAGTACTTC.

The genes are TRBV5-6 and TRBJ1-6; tentatively, D is TRBD1 (5 bases). The CDR3 is made up of 16 amino acids. V was pared by 2 bases and J by 7 bases, with 16 bases between. Germline CDR1 SGHDT, CDR2 YYEEEE. The CDR3 coding sequence is TGTGCCAGCAGCTTACGTGCCGGGGCGCAGAATTCACCCCTCCACTTT. Residues: CASSLRAGAQNSPLHF.

This clone was detected many times. The rearrangement links TRBV30 to TRBJ2-1, with D possibly being TRBD1 (6 bases). The V and J ends lost 2 bases and 7 bases respectively, with 15 bases between them. The CDR3 consists of 14 residues. From germline, CDR1 is GTSNPN and CDR2 SVGIG (reference sequence). The CDR3 sequence is CAWSSAGEGNEQFF. The CDR3 DNA follows: TGTGCCTGGAGTTCGGCAGGGGAAGGGAATGAGCAGTTCTTC.

The J gene is TRBJ1-5, the V gene TRBV12-3 or TRBV12-4; D remains ambiguous. V lost 3 bases to trimming and J lost 8 bases, with 11 bases between them. This CDR3 has 13 amino acids. CDR3: CASSFERGEPQHF. Written as DNA, the CDR3 is TGTGCCAGCAGTTTTGAGCGCGGGGAGCCCCAGCATTTT.

The J gene is TRBJ1-2, the V gene TRBV6-5; TRBD1 matches at 8 bases. CDR1 and CDR2 from the germline V gene are MNHEY and SVGAGI. The CDR3 runs 13 residues. V gave up 6 bases and J gave up 5 bases; unmatched junction bases: 5. The DNA for the CDR3 is TGTGCCAGCAGGGCACAGGGGGTATATGGCTACACCTTC. It codes for CASRAQGVYGYTF.

This rearrangement joins TRBV5-6 to TRBJ2-5; either TRBD1 or TRBD2 may supply D (5 bases each). The V and J ends lost 1 base and 3 bases respectively, with 10 bases between them. Germline V gene sequence: CDR1 SGHDT, CDR2 YYEEEE. The CDR3 runs to 14 residues. CDR3 bases: TGTGCCAGCAGCTTGCGGGACGGAAAAGAGACCCAGTACTTC. It translates to CASSLRDGKETQYF.

The chain has TRBV4-1 and TRBJ2-3; 9 bases agree with TRBD2. Germline V gene sequence: CDR1 MGHRA, CDR2 YSYEKL. The CDR3 runs to 18 residues. Germline trimming cut 4 bases from V and 6 bases from J; bases unmatched to any gene: 17. DNA of the CDR3: TGCGCCAGCAGCCTCCAAGCGGGGGGTAATAGTTTGGTTGATACGCAGTATTTT. This gives the protein CASSLQAGGNSLVDTQYF.

The J gene is TRBJ2-7, the V gene TRBV6-6, with a weak D call TRBD1 (5 bases). Germline CDR1 is MNHNY and CDR2 is SVGAGI (reference sequence). V was cut by 2 bases and J by 1 base, with 12 bases left in between. The CDR3 has 15 amino acids. Here the CDR3 reads CASSYPKTVSYEQYF. The CDR3 DNA follows: TGTGCCAGCAGTTACCCTAAGACAGTTTCCTACGAGCAGTACTTC.

Worth noting for this clone: One end of the junction is discordant with germline, which a read error may explain. The chain recombines TRBV10-1 with TRBJ1-2; D not resolved. The germline V gene encodes CDR1 WNHNN and CDR2 SYGVQD (reference sequence). This CDR3 region has 13 residues. The CDR3 loop is CASSDGLCYGCTF. The CDR3 coding sequence is TGCGCCAGCAGTGACGGACTCTGCTATGGCTGCACCTTC.

The rearrangement joins TRBV6-5 to TRBJ1-2, with 9 bases identical to TRBD1. CDR1 MNHEY and CDR2 SVGAGI come from the germline V gene. V trimming: 6 bases; J trimming: 7 bases; junction bases outside the gene matches: 6. This CDR3 contains 13 residues. Here the CDR3 DNA reads TGTGCCAGCAGACTGGGGACAGGGAGTGGCTACACCTTC. Translation gives CASRLGTGSGYTF.

The chain couples TRBV4-1 to TRBJ1-4, with D possibly matching TRBD1 (6 bases). The CDR3 extends over 15 amino acids. CDR1 and CDR2 (germline): MGHRA, YSYEKL. Trimming left V 4 bases short and J 3 bases short, with 12 bases between. The chain's CDR3 is CASSPGQNANEKLFF. CDR3 nucleotides: TGCGCCAGCAGCCCCGGACAGAATGCTAATGAAAAACTGTTTTTT.

V usage is TRBV6-1 and J usage is TRBJ1-2; D is perhaps TRBD1 (5 bases). The CDR3 sequence is 13 residues long. Germline V gene sequence: CDR1 MNHNS, CDR2 SASEGT. V lost 1 base to trimming and J lost 6 bases, with 9 bases between them. CDR3 in amino acids: CASSEVGDHGYTF. In DNA form, the CDR3 reads TGTGCCAGCAGTGAAGTGGGGGACCATGGCTACACCTTC.

The chain carries TRBV19 and TRBJ1-5; D gene uncertain. The ends were cut back, 5 bases at V and 5 bases at J, with 10 bases in the middle. Germline V gene sequence: CDR1 LNHDA, CDR2 SQIVND (reference sequence). The CDR3 runs to 13 residues. CDR3 DNA sequence: TGTGCCAGTAGTCCCGTCGTCGATCAGCCCCAGCATTTT. Protein: CASSPVVDQPQHF.